This T cell receptor (beta chain) appears in the sequencing data of a study of identical twins. The CDR3 runs 16 residues. CDR1 and CDR2 (germline): SGHRS, YFSETQ. The germline V and J ends were trimmed by 7 bases and 0 bases, with 17 bases remaining between them. A universal primer binding site was introduced by template switching. The final cDNA contained unique molecular identifiers. TCRdb re-called the 5' RACE reads with MiXCR, one entry per CDR3 protein. The sample lists about 530,000 distinct CDR3 sequences, about 16% occurring once. The sample was also linked to a second study, of yellow fever vaccine responses in identical twins.

The receptor was isolated from a woman under 30 in good health. The chain joins TRBV5-1 to TRBJ2-1; possible D gene TRBD2, 6 bases. Specimen: CD4+ T cells sorted from blood. This chain's CDR3 is CASGLALVSSYNEQFF. In DNA form, the CDR3 reads TGCGCCAGCGGGCTAGCGCTAGTAAGCTCCTACAATGAGCAGTTCTTC. The full variable domain, with the rest looked up from reference TRBV5-1 and TRBJ2-1, is KAGVTQTPRYLIKTRGQQVTLSCSPISGHRSVSWYQQTPGQGLQFLFEYFSETQRNKGNFPGRFSGRQFSNSRSEMNVSTLELGDSALYLCASGLALVSSYNEQFFGPGTRLTVL.